This T cell receptor beta chain was captured in a study of cytomegalovirus exposure and HLA in healthy donors listed by TCRdb under 2017. Regarding the study in general: An earlier analysis of some 550 of the donors reported 250 to 300 Gb of sequence data and some 100 million unique TCR beta sequences from roughly 200 million T cells. About 300 gigabases of sequencing data and 70 million to 100 million unique TCR sequences were included in an early release covering 500 to 750 HLA-typed donors. The genetic ancestry cluster associated with self-reported Caucasian donors included 81% of the 398 genotyped donors. The study aimed to test whether signatures of past pathogen exposure could be identified by cataloging public T cell receptors. The study profiled the T cell repertoires of fewer than 850 subjects by immunosequencing and related them to cytomegalovirus serostatus. A separate validation cohort of over a hundred different subjects was used in addition to the roughly 620-subject first cohort. High-throughput TCR immunosequencing, statistical association of individual TCRs with disease status, and machine learning were combined to predict cytomegalovirus infection status. To study patterns of TCR occurrence, a later analysis re-analyzed previously published TCR beta repertoires from 666 donors and added high-resolution HLA genotyping. Rather than using new phenotypic data, the later analysis identified candidate immune exposures from TCR beta sequences and from how often those sequences occurred across donors. An earlier analysis of fewer than 750 of the donors used high-throughput TCR beta sequencing to judge whether each TCR beta V gene segment behaved as functional or pseudogenic. Donor age, sex, ethnicity and CMV serostatus were collected together with the repertoire data. In a later genetic analysis, genome-wide SNP genotypes for about 55% of the roughly 700 donors were used, and that subset was treated as a discovery cohort. Every repertoire in the discovery cohort had been generated on one and the same sequencing platform. HLA typing covered class I and class II loci at four-digit resolution. Typing coverage differed by locus: A, B, C, DRB1 and DQB1 were typed in about 629-630 donors, DQA1 in 522, DPA1 in 600 to 610, and DPB1 in approximately 450. Because of strong linkage in the cohort, 5 or 6 DR-DQ haplotypes were treated as single units for association and clustering. Among some 410 genotyped donors of the cohort, an average of 235,054 unique TCR beta nucleotide sequences were sequenced per donor, roughly 18% of them non-productive. Broad study findings and their caveats: A few of the identified cytomegalovirus-associated TCR beta chains were confirmed in vitro to be specific for cytomegalovirus antigens. In the study, roughly 160 TCR beta chains were listed as associated with cytomegalovirus. At a false discovery rate of 0.05, a later analysis linked 15,000 to 20,000 TCR beta sequences to specific HLA alleles. Linkage disequilibrium might explain the correlated functional status among segregating V segments, but an unknown experimental factor could not be excluded. A group of highly shared sequence variants was considered likely to be a technical artifact of the sequencing pipeline. This cohort had only TCR beta chains sequenced, and the lack of alpha or paired-chain data limited which features could be detected. CMV serostatus was the only immune exposure information available for the cohort. According to a later analysis, parvovirus B19, influenza, CMV and Epstein-Barr virus appeared linked to several top co-occurrence clusters. In a later analysis, HLA-associated TCR beta chains showed more clonal expansion and lower generation probabilities than non-associated chains that were equally common. Most CMV-associated TCR beta chains appeared to be HLA-restricted in a later analysis, and the HLA associations seemed to be driven largely by CMV exposure. The classifier was reported to diagnose cytomegalovirus status with high specificity and sensitivity in both the original cohort and the validation cohort. It was suggested by the authors that the approach could potentially be generalized to other disease states and immunological phenotypes. When HLA alleles, especially DR and DQ, strongly co-occurred, TCR associations were difficult to assign to individual alleles. A later genetic analysis associated a missense DCLRE1C variant with V-gene and J-gene trimming of TCR beta chains, and an independent cohort replicated the association. Most TCR sequences were observed very rarely across donors, whereas some public TCRs were present in many individuals. Broadly in line with IMGT annotations, most TCR beta V segments showed up in productive rearrangements about 87% or about 30% of the time in an earlier analysis of several hundred of the donors. Fewer than 20 rarely observed V segments, including chromosome 9 orphons, were excluded from the earlier analysis of several hundred of the donors because counts were too low. In a later analysis, TCR association rates were found to vary across HLA loci, with the most associated TCRs seen for DRB1 alleles and the fewest for HLA-C alleles. Sequencing depth was assumed to be roughly uniform across donors in the presence/absence analyses, though that assumption may not hold. Because HLA typing was unavailable for some donors at each locus, only the typed subset was used in association tests. A later genetic analysis reported fewer N-insertions in productive TCRs among donors in an Asian-associated ancestry cluster than the roughly 700-donor mean. A further reported finding was that TCR beta sequences accurately predicted the HLA-A and HLA-B alleles for most subjects in the first cohort.

The cohort comprised fewer than 700 healthy bone marrow donors. At the time of sampling, all cohort members were nominally healthy, though unrecorded immune exposures were likely present. The donor was CMV seropositive and belonged to the group of about 290 seropositive cohort members. A peripheral blood sample was provided by each donor, and peripheral blood mononuclear cells were used for TCR beta sequencing. Genomic DNA was extracted from the blood cell samples with the Qiagen DNeasy Blood Extraction Kit. Receptors were amplified or captured by the immunoSEQ multiplex PCR assay. For the multiplex PCR, a mixture combining 60 forward primers for TCR Vbeta segments and 13 reverse primers for TCR Jbeta segments was used. The CDR3 region of rearranged TCR beta genes was amplified from genomic DNA by a multiplex PCR assay. On the Illumina HiSeq System, the amplified TCR beta libraries were sequenced as 87-base-pair reads. The authors processed their data as follows. In a later analysis, 77 million or so unique TCR beta chains were counted across the 500 to 700 repertoires, and around 10 million of these chains were shared by at least two donors. Raw reads were error-corrected and collapsed into unique sequences by a nearest-neighbor algorithm in which closely related sequences were merged to remove PCR and sequencing errors. Alignment of CDR3 sequences to IMGT reference sequences was used to assign V, D and J gene segments. Each retained sequence needed at least a six-nucleotide match to both a V gene segment and a J gene segment. Rearrangements were classified as productive when the CDR3 lacked stop codons and remained in frame with V and J, and all other rearrangements were classified as non-productive. CDR3 was defined according to IMGT convention as the region running from the second conserved V-encoded cysteine to the conserved J-encoded phenylalanine. The earlier analysis of 587 of the donors excluded sequences that lacked an unambiguous match to a single V gene segment. An earlier analysis of a few hundred of the donors called V segments functional above 56.7% productive rearrangements and segregating when the between-donor standard deviation exceeded 5%. To diagnose cytomegalovirus status from the catalog of TCR beta chain sequences, a statistical classification framework was built. In a later analysis, V and J genes were assigned by comparing TCR nucleotide sequences against IMGT/GENE-DB human TR gene sequences. A later analysis assigned CDR3 sequences and most-parsimonious VDJ recombination scenarios with the TCRdist pipeline. In a later analysis, every TCR beta chain was defined by the combination of its CDR3 amino acid sequence and its V-gene family, and reads without a unique V-gene family were dropped. To address suspected cross-contamination and a sequencing artifact, a later analysis removed under 600 highly shared, low-generation-probability nucleotide sequences. A later analysis calculated a clonal expansion index for each public chain from normalized within-repertoire ranks of inferred template counts. In a later analysis, generation probabilities were computed using a VDJ recombination model fitted to out-of-frame rearrangements, and the results were checked against IGoR. Hypergeometric tests were used in a later analysis to score TCR-TCR, TCR-HLA and TCR-CMV co-occurrence, with a repertoire-size bias correction applied to the TCR pairs. A later analysis estimated false discovery rates by permuting HLA or CMV assignments 20 times. In a later analysis, co-occurring TCRs were grouped using DBSCAN, and TCRdist sequence similarity was added for clustering within HLA-allele-positive subsets. Repertoires with fewer than 30,000 or more than 120,000 public chains were left out of co-occurrence clustering, as were a handful of repertoires with anomalous nucleotide sharing. This is the immuneACCESS table as TCRdb keeps it, with only in-frame sequences that have V and J called. A part of the clones is gone; compared with another copy, unresolved V genes explain less than half, and the rest is unexplained. V and J calls plus clone size are reproduced from that table; the DNA served to infer D and trimming. The sample includes 140,000 to 150,000 clones, with almost 80% observed a single time. The ten largest clones represent around 6.7% of the sample.

On this clone: Which antigen it targets is not known. There are no base qualities to consult, and no much larger clone falls within one base.

The receptor comes from a woman aged 40 to 50 in good health and CMV-seropositive. Specimen: PBMCs.

The DNA reads TGTGCCAGCAGCCTTAGCGGGGGGGACCCCAATGAGCAGTTCTTC. The translation is CASSLSGGDPNEQFF. The chain is encoded by TRBV9 joined to TRBJ2-1, with 11 bases aligning to TRBD2. V is pruned by 4 bases and J by 6 bases, leaving 6 bases of the junction without a gene match. The CDR3 starts with the cysteine, ends with the phenylalanine, and has 15 residues. Only CDR3 DNA remains: 45 bases, in frame from the first base. CDR1 and CDR2 are read off the germline V gene as SGDLS and YYNGEE.